This T cell receptor beta chain was sequenced during a study of blood T cell repertoires in COVID-19. Sequencing used immunoSEQ multiplex PCR; TCRdb keeps in-frame clones, though not all of them. The sample has some 200,000 clones; 80% to 90% are singletons. V lost 1 base to trimming and J lost 0 bases; unmatched junction nucleotides: 3. The germline gives CDR1 SEHNR, CDR2 FQNEAQ (reference sequence). The CDR3 sequence is 16 residues long. The sequencing sample was made of peripheral blood. The TCR originated in a woman aged 80 or older with COVID-19, enrolled during active disease. V gene TRBV7-9 combines with J gene TRBJ1-3; TRBD1 matches at 7 bases. The DNA for the CDR3 is TGTGCCAGCAGCTTAGTGCGGGACAGCTCTGGAAACACCATATATTTT. Amino acid sequence: CASSLVRDSSGNTIYF.